One TCR beta chain is described in this entry. The antigen is not known. The data stem from a study of cytomegalovirus exposure and HLA in healthy donors. It was the roughly 120-subject validation cohort, separate from the approximately 680-subject first cohort, to which the donors belonged. Clones were read by immunoSEQ multiplex PCR, and TCRdb kept only the in-frame ones, dropping some. The sample records 35,000 to 50,000 clones, more than 85% being singletons. Regarding the study as a whole: There were a few CMV-associated chains whose specificity for CMV antigens was confirmed in vitro. Listed as cytomegalovirus-associated were 170 or so TCR beta chains.

Trimming left V 1 base short and J 0 bases short, with 11 bases between. The CDR3 spans 17 residues. Germline V gives CDR1 SGHTS, CDR2 YDEGEE. Sequenced: PBMCs. The chain couples TRBV5-8 to TRBJ2-6; D may be TRBD2 (5 bases). The clonotype was recovered from a man between 18 and 35 years old in good health and CMV-seronegative. CDR3 sequence: CASSLNLGSSGANVLTF. CDR3 coding DNA: TGTGCCAGCAGCTTGAATCTAGGGAGCTCTGGGGCCAACGTCCTGACTTTC.